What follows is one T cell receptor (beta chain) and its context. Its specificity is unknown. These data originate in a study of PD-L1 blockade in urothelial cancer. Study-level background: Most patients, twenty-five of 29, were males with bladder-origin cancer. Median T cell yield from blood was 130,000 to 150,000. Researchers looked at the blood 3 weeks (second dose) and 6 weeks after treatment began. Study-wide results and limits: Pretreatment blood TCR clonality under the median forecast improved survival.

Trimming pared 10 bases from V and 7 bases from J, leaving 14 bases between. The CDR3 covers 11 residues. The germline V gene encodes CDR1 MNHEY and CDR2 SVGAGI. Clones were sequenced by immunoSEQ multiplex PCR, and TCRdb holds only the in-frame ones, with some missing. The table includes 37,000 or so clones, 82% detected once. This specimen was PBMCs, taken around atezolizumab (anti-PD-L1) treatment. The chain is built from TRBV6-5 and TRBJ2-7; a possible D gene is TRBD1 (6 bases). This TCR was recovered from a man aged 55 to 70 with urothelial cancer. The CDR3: CATCQGMEQYF. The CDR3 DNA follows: TGTGCCACCTGCCAGGGGATGGAGCAGTACTTC.